A selection of T cell receptor beta chains follows, all from one sample in a study of cytomegalovirus exposure and HLA in healthy donors. The repertoire was sequenced with immunoSEQ multiplex PCR; TCRdb's copy has only in-frame clones and lacks some. The profile shows 100,000 to 120,000 clones, approximately 12% of them singletons. Sequencing was carried out using PBMCs. The receptors were sampled from a man in his forties in good health and CMV-seropositive. CDR3s include the opening cysteine and the closing phenylalanine or tryptophan. D genes are given only for firm matches. Where a row states a size, it is once, few, many or the class of an expanded clone; other rows omit it.

TRBJ1-6	-	18	-	TRBV4-1	CASSYLVRQGFHNSPLHF	TGCGCCAGCAGCTACCTAGTGCGGCAGGGGTTCCATAATTCACCCCTCCACTTT
TRBJ2-3	few	11	-	TRBV25-1	CASRREDTQYF	TGTGCCAGCAGAAGAGAAGATACGCAGTATTTT
TRBJ2-6	few	12	-	TRBV5-1	CASSLERDVLTF	TGCGCCAGCAGCTTGGAGCGGGACGTCCTGACTTTC
TRBJ2-7	few	15	TRBD1	TRBV28	CASSSPRDRPLEQYF	TGTGCCAGCAGTTCCCCCCGGGACAGACCCCTCGAGCAGTACTTC
TRBJ2-7	-	13	TRBD1	TRBV6-5	CASSHPGTGEQYF	TGTGCCAGCAGTCACCCCGGGACAGGCGAGCAGTACTTC
TRBJ2-2	few	17	TRBD2	TRBV7-6	CASSLEGAGVNTGELFF	TGTGCCAGCAGCTTAGAGGGTGCGGGAGTTAACACCGGGGAGCTGTTTTTT
TRBJ2-3	-	19	TRBD2	TRBV9	CASSVAGTSGRYSTDTQYF	TGTGCCAGCAGCGTAGCCGGGACTAGCGGGAGATACAGCACAGATACGCAGTATTTT
TRBJ2-7	few	14	-	TRBV5-8	CASSSQGAFYEQYF	TGTGCCAGCAGTTCTCAAGGGGCCTTCTACGAGCAGTACTTC
TRBJ2-7	few	16	TRBD2	TRBV19	CASSLQTGGFSYEQYF	TGTGCCAGTAGTCTCCAAACGGGAGGTTTCTCCTACGAGCAGTACTTC
TRBJ2-5	-	16	-	TRBV25-1	CASSAPGPRGWETQYF	TGTGCCAGCAGTGCCCCGGGTCCCAGGGGATGGGAGACCCAGTACTTC
TRBJ1-2	few	16	-	TRBV6-5	CASSYSGQGLFYGYTF	TGTGCCAGCAGTTACTCGGGGCAGGGCCTCTTCTATGGCTACACCTTC
TRBJ2-5	few	14	TRBD1	TRBV29-1	CSGGQGTGMETQYF	TGCAGCGGGGGACAAGGGACAGGGATGGAGACCCAGTACTTC
TRBJ1-1	-	12	TRBD1	TRBV27	CASRQGGTEAFF	TGTGCCAGCAGGCAGGGGGGCACTGAAGCTTTCTTT
TRBJ2-1	few	14	TRBD1	TRBV30	CAAIGDRGLDEQFF	TGTGCCGCGATCGGGGACAGGGGGCTGGATGAGCAGTTCTTC
TRBJ2-1	-	15	TRBD2	TRBV28	CASSSSGTSYNEQFF	TGTGCCAGCAGTTCGAGCGGGACCTCCTACAATGAGCAGTTCTTC
TRBJ2-5	-	11	-	TRBV18	CASSNNRDQYF	TGTGCCAGCTCAAACAACAGGGATCAGTACTTC
TRBJ2-7	-	14	TRBD1	TRBV27	CASRGDRGTYEQYF	TGTGCCAGCAGGGGAGACAGGGGCACCTACGAGCAGTACTTC
TRBJ1-5	few	16	TRBD1	TRBV7-2	CASSLVLTGAGQPQHF	TGTGCCAGCAGCTTAGTGTTGACAGGGGCAGGGCAGCCCCAGCATTTT
TRBJ2-3	-	14	TRBD1	TRBV11-3	CASSLGQGTDTQYF	TGTGCCAGCAGCTTGGGACAGGGGACAGATACGCAGTATTTT
TRBJ2-1	few	15	-	TRBV5-4	CASSWAGNRRNEQFF	TGTGCCAGCAGCTGGGCGGGGAATCGACGCAATGAGCAGTTCTTC